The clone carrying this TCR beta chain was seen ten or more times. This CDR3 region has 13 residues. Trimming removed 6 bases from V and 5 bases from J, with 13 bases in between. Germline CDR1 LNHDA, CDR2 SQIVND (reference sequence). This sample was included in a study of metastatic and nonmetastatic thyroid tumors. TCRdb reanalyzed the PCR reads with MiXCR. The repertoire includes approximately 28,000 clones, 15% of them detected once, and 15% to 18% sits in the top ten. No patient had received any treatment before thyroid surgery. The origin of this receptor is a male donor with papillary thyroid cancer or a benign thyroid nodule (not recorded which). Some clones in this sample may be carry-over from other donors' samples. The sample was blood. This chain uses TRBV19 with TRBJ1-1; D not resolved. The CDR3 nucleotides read TGTGCCAGTAGCCGACGGCCCGAAACTGAAGCTTTCTTT. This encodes CASSRRPETEAFF.